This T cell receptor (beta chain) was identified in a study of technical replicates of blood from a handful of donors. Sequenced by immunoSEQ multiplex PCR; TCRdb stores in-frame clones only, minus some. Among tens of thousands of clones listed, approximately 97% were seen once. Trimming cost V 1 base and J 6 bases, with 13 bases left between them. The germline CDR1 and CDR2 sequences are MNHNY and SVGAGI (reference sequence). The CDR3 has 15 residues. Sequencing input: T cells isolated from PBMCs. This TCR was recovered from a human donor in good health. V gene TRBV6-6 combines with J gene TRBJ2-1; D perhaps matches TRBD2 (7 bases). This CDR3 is CASSYFPGGGNEQFF. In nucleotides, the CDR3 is TGTGCCAGCAGTTACTTTCCGGGGGGCGGCAATGAGCAGTTCTTC.